These 4 T cell receptor beta chains share one sample of origin, sequenced in a study of T cell repertoires in cytomegalovirus infection. TCRdb itself ran the reads through MiXCR, one entry per CDR3 protein. The table includes 560,000 or so distinct CDR3 sequences, 15% to 20% detected once. The specimen was CD8+ T cells from PBMCs. These receptors originate from a human donor in good health (CMV status not recorded). Some clones in this sample may be carry-over from other donors' samples.

This clonotype was seen a handful of times. The chain has TRBV20-1 and TRBJ1-5, with D perhaps matching TRBD1 (6 bases). The V gene's germline CDR1 is DFQATT and CDR2 SNEGSKA (reference sequence). V was trimmed by 2 bases and J by 5 bases, leaving 10 bases between them. The CDR3 totals 13 residues. CDR3 region: CSARHREYQPQHF. The CDR3 coding sequence is TGCAGTGCTAGACACAGGGAGTATCAGCCCCAGCATTTT.

This clonotype was seen a few times. The chain couples TRBV19 to TRBJ1-2, with D uncertain. The CDR3 loop spans 15 amino acids. The germline V gene encodes CDR1 LNHDA and CDR2 SQIVND (reference sequence). V dropped 3 bases and J dropped 2 bases, with 13 bases sitting between them. CDR3 protein: CASSIFGSRNYGYTF. DNA for the CDR3: TGTGCCAGTAGTATTTTCGGGTCTCGCAACTATGGCTACACCTTC.

In the case of this clonotype: This may be a read error, as it is one base from a much larger clone. This chain connects TRBV28 to TRBJ2-3; 8 bases are shared with TRBD2. CDR1 is MDHEN, CDR2 SYDVKM, per germline. Trimming at V came to 6 bases and at J to 4 bases, leaving 6 bases not matched to a gene. The CDR3 length is 14 residues. The chain's CDR3 is CASRPGLVADTQYF. DNA of the CDR3: TGTGCCAGCAGGCCGGGACTAGTGGCAGATACGCAGTATTTT.

This chain connects TRBV28 to TRBJ1-6; possibly TRBD1 for D (5 bases). Germline V gene lookup returns CDR1 MDHEN and CDR2 SYDVKM. V was clipped by 1 base and J by 5 bases, with 6 bases between them. The CDR3 totals 14 residues. The CDR3: CASSLLTDNSPLHF. CDR3 coding DNA: TGTGCCAGCAGTTTATTGACAGATAATTCACCCCTCCACTTT.